A single sample is the source of the 29 T cell receptor beta chains below, sequenced in a study of CD8 T cells in Susac syndrome. Random hexamers primed reverse transcription of roughly 0.5 to 1 ug RNA. TCRdb ran MiXCR on the immunoSEQ multiplex PCR reads and lists one entry per CDR3 protein. This repertoire shows about 140,000 distinct CDR3 sequences, 85% to 95% found once; its top ten account for around 0.15%. Material for sequencing was CD4+ T cells from PBMCs. These receptors all come from a human donor with Susac syndrome.

The chain has TRBV29-1 and TRBJ2-7; a possible D gene is TRBD1 (6 bases). The CDR3 is made up of 12 amino acids. Germline-derived CDR1 and CDR2 are SQVTM and ANQGSEA. Trimming took 2 bases from V and 4 from J, leaving 9 bases between them. CDR3 in DNA: TGCAGCGTTGAAAGGGACACTTACGAGCAGTACTTC. Protein product: CSVERDTYEQYF.

The V and J genes are TRBV11-1 and TRBJ2-1; D might be TRBD2 (6 bases). Per the germline V gene, CDR1 is SGHAT and CDR2 is FQDESV (reference sequence). Deletions cut 5 bases from V and 4 bases from J, with 12 bases between. The CDR3 sequence is 14 residues long. Here the CDR3 reads CASSPGLQYNEQFF. In DNA, the CDR3 is TGTGCCAGCAGCCCCGGACTACAATACAATGAGCAGTTCTTC.

This chain uses TRBV5-4 with TRBJ1-1; D gene ambiguous. The CDR3 sequence is 12 residues long. Germline lookup yields CDR1 SGHNT and CDR2 YYREEE (reference sequence). Trimming took 0 bases from V and 8 from J, leaving 8 bases between them. The DNA of the CDR3 is TGTGCCAGCAGCTTGGTGGGTGGGGAAGCTTTCTTT. Amino acids: CASSLVGGEAFF.

The DNA for the CDR3 is TGTGCCACCAGCCGGGGGACAGGGCGAACGGAGACCCAGTACTTC. It translates to CATSRGTGRTETQYF. The genes are TRBV15 and TRBJ2-5; 9 bases align to TRBD1. CDR1 and CDR2 (germline): LNHNV, YYDKDF (reference sequence). V lost 5 bases, J lost 5 bases, and 9 bases stayed unmatched. The CDR3 has 15 amino acids.

The V and J genes are TRBV20-1 and TRBJ2-2; no clear D. V lost 3 bases and J lost 4, with 15 bases in between. The CDR3 totals 15 residues. Per the germline V gene, CDR1 is DFQATT and CDR2 is SNEGSKA (reference sequence). The DNA of the CDR3 is TGCAGTGCTAGCGGGCAGGTGCCAGGCACCGGGGAGCTGTTTTTT. This gives the protein CSASGQVPGTGELFF.

The chain combines TRBV5-5 with TRBJ2-3, with D uncertain. With 2 bases removed from V and 5 bases from J, the gap between germline ends came to 9 bases. The germline V gene has CDR1 SGHKS and CDR2 YYEKEE (reference sequence). The CDR3 totals 13 residues. The CDR3 protein is CASSLRVGDTQYF. CDR3 coding DNA: TGTGCCAGCAGCTTAAGGGTTGGAGATACGCAGTATTTT.

This chain uses TRBV18 with TRBJ2-5; D is possibly TRBD1 or TRBD2 (5 bases each). This CDR3 is built from 15 residues. Trimming took off 3 bases at V and 0 bases at J, with 11 bases between the two ends. The germline V gene encodes CDR1 KGHSH and CDR2 LQKENI. The DNA of the CDR3 is TGTGCCAGCTCACCTGCGGGCAGGGACCAAGAGACCCAGTACTTC. It translates to CASSPAGRDQETQYF.

The chain is built from TRBV24-1 and TRBJ2-3, with 14 bases identical to TRBD2. J lost 7 bases, V lost 4 bases, and 6 bases had no gene match. The CDR3 is 16 amino acids. Germline loops: CDR1 KGHDR, CDR2 SFDVKD. CDR3 sequence (DNA): TGTGCCACCAGTGACATGGGACTAGCGGGGGCCTATACGCAGTATTTT. Encoded protein: CATSDMGLAGAYTQYF.

This clonotype turned up a few times. The rearrangement uses TRBV7-2 and TRBJ2-5, with D perhaps matching TRBD2 (6 bases). The CDR3 has 11 amino acids. Germline-derived CDR1 and CDR2 are SGHTA and FQGNSA. Trimming removed 7 bases from V and 7 bases from J, with 10 bases in between. The CDR3 region is CASTRGGTQYF. The CDR3 region has the DNA TGTGCCAGCACTCGGGGAGGGACCCAGTACTTC.

The chain employs TRBV28 and TRBJ2-7; 8 nucleotides match TRBD1. The CDR3 consists of 16 residues. Germline V gene sequence: CDR1 MDHEN, CDR2 SYDVKM. The J segment lost 3 bases and the V segment lost 2 bases, leaving 9 bases of the junction unmatched. This CDR3 reads CASSLPPDRVDYEQYF. DNA of the CDR3: TGTGCCAGCAGTTTACCGCCGGACAGGGTAGACTACGAGCAGTACTTC.

The CDR3 loop reads CASSQGLDLGGAGELFF. In nucleotides, the CDR3 is TGCGCCAGCAGCCAAGGCTTAGACCTCGGGGGGGCCGGGGAGCTGTTTTTT. V usage is TRBV4-1 and J usage is TRBJ2-2, with 8 bases lining up with TRBD2. The CDR3 totals 17 residues. Germline CDR1 and CDR2: MGHRA and YSYEKL. V shed 1 base and J 6 bases; nucleotides not matched to a gene: 10.

The V call is TRBV27, the J call TRBJ1-1; 7 positions match TRBD1. The CDR3 spans 14 residues. The germline V gene encodes CDR1 MNHEY and CDR2 SMNVEV (reference sequence). V shed 7 bases and J 4 bases; nucleotides not matched to a gene: 9. CDR3 sequence: CASTMTGSSTEAFF. The CDR3 DNA reads TGTGCCAGCACCATGACAGGGAGTAGCACTGAAGCTTTCTTT.

The DNA of the CDR3 is TGTGCCACCAGCAAAGGACCGACAGCCCTAGACGTAGCTTTCTTT. This gives the protein CATSKGPTALDVAFF. The V call is TRBV15, the J call TRBJ1-1; possibly TRBD1 for D (5 bases). V was pared by 4 bases and J by 10 bases, with 22 bases between. The CDR3 is 15 amino acids. Per germline, CDR1 LNHNV and CDR2 YYDKDF (reference sequence).

The J gene is TRBJ2-3, the V gene TRBV24-1; 7 bases match TRBD1. Germline loops: CDR1 KGHDR, CDR2 SFDVKD. V was pared by 3 bases and J by 1 base, with 0 bases of the junction left unmatched. This CDR3 is built from 14 residues. The CDR3 nucleotides are TGTGCCACCAGTGATGGGACAGGCACAGATACGCAGTATTTT. As protein: CATSDGTGTDTQYF.

The V gene is TRBV11-2, the J gene TRBJ1-2; 7 bases match TRBD1. J gave up 6 bases and V 4 bases, and 17 bases lay outside the gene matches. Germline V lookup: CDR1 SGHAT, CDR2 FQNNGV. The CDR3 is 17 amino acids. The CDR3 nucleotides are TGTGCCAGCAGCTCCCCGCGGACAGGACTAAAGAAGGATGGCTACACCTTC. This sequence encodes CASSSPRTGLKKDGYTF.

The V call is TRBV30, the J call TRBJ2-1; D is possibly TRBD1 or TRBD2 (6 bases each). The CDR3 runs 16 residues. V lost 0 bases to trimming and J lost 8 bases, with 20 bases between them. Germline V gene data show CDR1 as GTSNPN and CDR2 as SVGIG (reference sequence). This chain's CDR3 is CAWSVRRGAMIDEQFF. CDR3 nucleotide sequence: TGTGCCTGGAGTGTAAGGAGGGGGGCCATGATCGATGAGCAGTTCTTC.

The chain uses TRBV6-2 or TRBV6-3 and TRBJ2-5; 8 nucleotides line up with TRBD2. The junction had 20 bases not matched to a gene; V was cut back by 6 bases and J by 5 bases. Per germline, CDR1 MNHEY and CDR2 SVGEGT. This CDR3 has 18 residues. The CDR3 DNA follows: TGTGCCAGCAGATCGCCTATTCAATTTGGACTAGCAGATGAGACCCAGTACTTC. Protein sequence: CASRSPIQFGLADETQYF.

The chain combines TRBV27 with TRBJ2-3; 11 bases agree with TRBD2. CDR1 is MNHEY, CDR2 SMNVEV, per germline (reference sequence). Trimming removed 4 bases from V and 4 bases from J; junction bases left unmatched: 4. This CDR3 comprises 15 residues. The DNA of the CDR3 is TGTGCCAGCAGTTATAGCGGGGGGGCCGCAGATACGCAGTATTTT. Translation gives CASSYSGGAADTQYF.

The chain uses TRBV29-1 and TRBJ1-2, with a possible D match to TRBD1 (5 bases). Germline assignment: CDR1 SQVTM and CDR2 ANQGSEA. The CDR3 loop spans 12 amino acids. Trimming took 0 bases from V and 5 from J, leaving 7 bases between them. The CDR3 bases are TGCAGCGTTGAAGAGGGGGGATATGGCTACACCTTC. This sequence encodes CSVEEGGYGYTF.

V gene TRBV20-1 combines with J gene TRBJ2-7; weak D call: TRBD2 (6 bases). This CDR3 region has 14 residues. V was pared by 3 bases and J by 2 bases, with 14 bases between. The germline V gene has CDR1 DFQATT and CDR2 SNEGSKA (reference sequence). The CDR3 region has the DNA TGCAGTGCTAGGGGGCGGCGGGAAGCCTACGAGCAGTACTTC. Its protein product is CSARGRREAYEQYF.

The genes are TRBV3-1 and TRBJ2-3; no definite D call. The CDR3 contains 15 residues. Germline V gene data show CDR1 as LGHDT and CDR2 as YNNKEL (reference sequence). V lost 4 bases to trimming and J lost 2 bases, with 13 bases between them. Here the CDR3 reads CASSPSGPITDTQYF. CDR3 DNA: TGTGCCAGCAGCCCCTCGGGTCCCATCACAGATACGCAGTATTTT.

The chain couples TRBV20-1 to TRBJ1-2, with a tentative D call TRBD1 (6 bases). The V gene lost 3 bases and the J gene lost 2 bases, with 13 bases spanning the gap. The CDR3 runs to 14 residues. Per the germline V gene, CDR1 is DFQATT and CDR2 is SNEGSKA (reference sequence). The CDR3 reads CSARGLGANYGYTF. Here the CDR3 DNA reads TGCAGTGCTAGGGGATTGGGGGCGAACTATGGCTACACCTTC.

The chain is built from TRBV6-5 and TRBJ1-2; D is undetermined. Germline V gene data show CDR1 as MNHEY and CDR2 as SVGAGI. V was clipped by 6 bases and J by 2 bases, with 13 bases between them. The CDR3 contains 14 residues. In DNA form, the CDR3 reads TGTGCCAGCAGGAGGCCGGACGGAAACTATGGCTACACCTTC. Translating it yields CASRRPDGNYGYTF.

The chain links TRBV3-1 to TRBJ2-5, with D hard to call. The CDR3 runs 13 residues. V lost 2 bases, J lost 5 bases, and 9 bases lay in between. Germline-derived CDR1 and CDR2 are LGHDT and YNNKEL (reference sequence). The DNA of the CDR3 is TGTGCCAGCAGCCAATTGGAGTCGGAGACCCAGTACTTC. It specifies CASSQLESETQYF.

This clonotype was counted a single time. The chain has TRBV30 and TRBJ2-5; perhaps TRBD1 as D (6 bases). This CDR3 region has 14 residues. Between the trimmed V and J ends, which lost 0 bases and 5 bases, there was a span of 13 bases. The germline gives CDR1 GTSNPN, CDR2 SVGIG (reference sequence). This CDR3 is CAWSVTDRSETQYF. DNA for the CDR3: TGTGCCTGGAGTGTCACCGACAGGTCGGAGACCCAGTACTTC.

This chain links TRBV6-6 with TRBJ1-1; D remains unclear. V lost 9 bases, J lost 3 bases, and 11 bases lay in between. This CDR3 contains 12 residues. From germline, CDR1 is MNHNY and CDR2 SVGAGI (reference sequence). In DNA form, the CDR3 reads TGTGCCAGTCAGGACCGATACACTGAAGCTTTCTTT. Protein: CASQDRYTEAFF.

The chain recombines TRBV15 with TRBJ2-1; 8 bases agree with TRBD2. With 5 bases clipped from V and 6 bases from J, the junction kept 6 bases outside the gene matches. Germline V gene sequence: CDR1 LNHNV, CDR2 YYDKDF (reference sequence). The CDR3 extends over 14 amino acids. The CDR3 DNA follows: TGTGCCACCAGCGGCACCGGGACTAGCAATGAGCAGTTCTTC. It encodes CATSGTGTSNEQFF. The variable domain in full, completed from reference TRBV15 and TRBJ2-1, reads DAMVIQNPRYQVTQFGKPVTLSCSQTLNHNVMYWYQQKSSQAPKLLFHYYDKDFNNEADTPDNFQSRRPNTSFCFLDIRSPGLGDTAMYLCATSGTGTSNEQFFGPGTRLTVL.

This rearrangement joins TRBV12-3 or TRBV12-4 to TRBJ2-7, with 11 bases aligning to TRBD2. V trimming: 6 bases; J trimming: 4 bases; junction bases outside the gene matches: 2. The CDR3 length is 13 residues. The CDR3 DNA reads TGTGCCAGCAGGATAGCGGGAGGGTACGAGCAGTACTTC. Translated: CASRIAGGYEQYF.

The V call is TRBV11-2, the J call TRBJ2-3; no firm D call. The length of the CDR3 is 14 residues. V was cut by 0 bases and J by 1 base, with 5 bases left in between. Germline V CDR1 and CDR2: SGHAT, FQNNGV. The CDR3 sequence: CASSLDQGTDTQYF. As DNA, the CDR3 is TGTGCCAGCAGCTTAGACCAGGGCACAGATACGCAGTATTTT.